The present T cell receptor beta chain was sequenced within a study of cytomegalovirus exposure and HLA in healthy donors. Study results and limitations: While the bulk of TCR sequences proved rare, some public TCRs turned up in many donors.

On this clone itself: Its antigen is not known.

The PCR made use of 60 Vbeta and 13 Jbeta primers. The protocol was immunoSEQ multiplex PCR, while the TCRdb copy is restricted to in-frame clones and leaves out a portion. The data contain approximately 190,000 clones, roughly four fifths of them singletons. Trimming cost V 2 bases and J 6 bases, with 14 bases left between them. This CDR3 is built from 15 residues. The germline V gene has CDR1 ENHRY and CDR2 SYGVKD. The gene calls are TRBV10-3 and TRBJ2-1, with D possibly matching TRBD2 (7 bases). This receptor was obtained from a man aged 35 to 55 in good health and CMV-seropositive. The sample consisted of PBMCs. The CDR3 spells CAISEGGGLFNEQFF. CDR3 bases: TGTGCCATCAGTGAGGGGGGGGGCCTCTTCAATGAGCAGTTCTTC.